Included here is one TCR beta chain sequence, with context. In the source study's methods: Reference gene primer amplification gave nucleated cell count estimates. Produced via immunoSEQ multiplex PCR; TCRdb's table is partial and in-frame only. That table furnishes V, J and clone size, whereas the DNA furnished D and trimming. The data hold 300,000 to 350,000 clones, with approximately 89% observed a single time. This sample stems from a study of blood T cell repertoires in COVID-19. About the research overall: Material from acute and convalescent COVID-19 was sourced from the United States, Italy and Spain. Sample material is recorded as cDNA or gDNA derived from T cells, B-cell-depleted T cells, or PBMCs.

V lost 2 bases and J 8 bases, leaving 12 bases between the germline ends. CDR3 size: 13 residues. The sequence was obtained from a woman under 40 with COVID-19, enrolled during active disease. Specimen: peripheral blood. The J gene is TRBJ1-2, the V gene TRBV12-3 or TRBV12-4, with D unclear. The CDR3, as DNA: TGTGCCAGCAGTTTACTGATCGGGGAAGGCTACACCTTC. Amino acid sequence: CASSLLIGEGYTF.